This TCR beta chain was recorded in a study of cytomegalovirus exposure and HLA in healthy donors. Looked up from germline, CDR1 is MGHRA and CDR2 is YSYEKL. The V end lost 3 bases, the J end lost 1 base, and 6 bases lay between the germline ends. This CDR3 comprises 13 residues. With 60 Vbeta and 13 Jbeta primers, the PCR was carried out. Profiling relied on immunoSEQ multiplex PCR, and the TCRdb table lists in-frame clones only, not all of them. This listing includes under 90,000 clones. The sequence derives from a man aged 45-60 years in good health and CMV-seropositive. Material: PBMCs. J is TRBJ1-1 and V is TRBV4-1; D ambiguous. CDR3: CASSQGSNTEAFF. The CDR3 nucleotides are TGCGCCAGCAGCCAGGGCTCGAACACTGAAGCTTTCTTT.